Listed here is a single TCR beta chain. Its matching antigen is unknown. The sample originates from a study of cytomegalovirus exposure and HLA in healthy donors. Study observations and caveats: A later analysis linked more than 15,000 TCR beta sequences to HLA alleles at 0.05 false discovery rate. Later findings reportedly placed an Asian-associated ancestry cluster below the approximately 670-donor mean for N-insertions.

With 60 Vbeta and 13 Jbeta primers, the PCR was carried out. Produced via immunoSEQ multiplex PCR; TCRdb's table is partial and in-frame only. In the table there are roughly 100,000 clones, 65% to 85% of which are singletons. This clonotype was obtained from a male donor in good health and CMV-seronegative. Sequenced input: PBMCs.

CDR3 nucleotide sequence: TGTGCCAGCAGCTTGACAGAGGACGCTGAAGCTTTCTTT. Translating it yields CASSLTEDAEAFF. The chain employs TRBV7-9 and TRBJ1-1, with D tentatively TRBD1 (5 bases). The V end was cut by 3 bases, the J end by 6 bases, with 11 bases between. This CDR3 contains 13 residues. Looked up from germline, CDR1 is SEHNR and CDR2 is FQNEAQ (reference sequence). The variable domain in full, completed from reference TRBV7-9 and TRBJ1-1, reads DTGVSQNPRHKITKRGQNVTFRCDPISEHNRLYWYRQTLGQGPEFLTYFQNEAQLEKSRLLSDRFSAERPKGSFSTLEIQRTEQGDSAMYLCASSLTEDAEAFFGQGTRLTVV.